This note documents a single T cell receptor (beta chain) sequence. The table came from immunoSEQ multiplex PCR; TCRdb's copy has only in-frame clones and leaves some out. The table shows some 74,000 clones, with 80% to 95% occurring only once. These data are taken from a study of T cell changes during pregnancy in multiple sclerosis. Germline V gene sequence: CDR1 LNHNV, CDR2 YYDKDF (reference sequence). CDR3 length equals 14 residues. Trimming took 5 bases from V and 4 from J, leaving 12 bases between them. This clonotype was obtained from a female donor in good health, enrolled as a control in a pregnancy study. The material was peripheral blood, obtained after pregnancy. The chain is built from TRBV15 and TRBJ1-5; tentatively, D is TRBD1 (6 bases). CDR3 sequence reads: CATSRQGWNQPQHF. The CDR3 DNA follows: TGTGCCACCAGCCGCCAGGGGTGGAATCAGCCCCAGCATTTT. Full variable domain (outside the CDR3, taken from reference TRBV15 and TRBJ1-5): DAMVIQNPRYQVTQFGKPVTLSCSQTLNHNVMYWYQQKSSQAPKLLFHYYDKDFNNEADTPDNFQSRRPNTSFCFLDIRSPGLGDTAMYLCATSRQGWNQPQHFGDGTRLSIL.